Following are 18 T cell receptor beta chains from one sample sequenced in a study of blood T cell repertoires in COVID-19. Sequenced by immunoSEQ multiplex PCR; TCRdb stores in-frame clones only, minus some. The sample holds around 300,000 clones, about 90% seen once. Sequenced material: peripheral blood. The receptors derive from a woman aged 25 to 45 with COVID-19, enrolled during active disease.

Comment on this clone: The same CDR3 also results from other DNA sequences found in this sample. The rearrangement uses TRBV19 and TRBJ2-1; no reliable D call. From germline, CDR1 is LNHDA and CDR2 SQIVND (reference sequence). The CDR3 sequence is 13 residues long. Trimming removed 3 bases at V and 4 bases at J, with 7 bases between. Here the CDR3 DNA reads TGTGCCAGTAGTATTGGGCAGTACAATGAGCAGTTCTTC. Its protein is CASSIGQYNEQFF.

This chain joins TRBV2 and TRBJ1-2; tentatively, D is TRBD1 (5 bases). The ends were cut back, 8 bases at V and 6 bases at J, with 19 bases in the middle. The CDR3 sequence is 14 residues long. Germline values: CDR1 SNHLY, CDR2 FYNNEI. CDR3 amino acids: CASLAPSGGNGYTF. CDR3 DNA: TGTGCCAGCCTTGCGCCCTCCGGGGGTAATGGCTACACCTTC.

The rearrangement uses TRBV3-1 (or the pseudogene TRBV3-2) and TRBJ1-1; tentative D call: TRBD1 (6 bases). Germline V CDR1 and CDR2: LGHDT, YNNKEL (reference sequence). Trimming stripped 1 base from V and 7 bases from J, with 16 bases between. There are 15 residues in the CDR3. The CDR3 here is CASSQGAGADFEAFF. In DNA, the CDR3 is TGTGCCAGCAGCCAAGGTGCGGGGGCGGATTTTGAAGCTTTCTTT.

This chain uses TRBV28 with TRBJ2-3, with D possibly TRBD2 on 7 matching bases. Trimming stripped 0 bases from V and 5 bases from J, with 18 bases between. Germline CDR1 reads MDHEN; CDR2 reads SYDVKM. The CDR3 covers 17 residues. The CDR3 region is CASSLWSAGGAGDTQYF. The CDR3 DNA follows: TGTGCCAGCAGTTTATGGTCCGCTGGGGGGGCGGGAGATACGCAGTATTTT.

The chain is built from TRBV12-3 or TRBV12-4 and TRBJ2-1; no clear D gene. This CDR3 comprises 13 residues. The V end lost 6 bases, the J end lost 0 bases, and 6 bases lay between the germline ends. CDR3 protein: CASSPHSYNEQFF. As DNA, the CDR3 is TGTGCCAGCAGCCCCCACTCCTACAATGAGCAGTTCTTC.

CDR3 sequence: CASSQTGLSGETQYF. Here the CDR3 DNA reads TGTGCCAGCAGCCAGACAGGGCTCTCCGGGGAGACCCAGTACTTC. V usage is TRBV7-2 and J usage is TRBJ2-5; 7 bases are a match to TRBD1. In germline, CDR1 is SGHTA, CDR2 FQGNSA. The CDR3 consists of 15 residues. V dropped 5 bases and J dropped 5; count of bases not matched to a gene: 11.

The chain combines TRBV27 with TRBJ1-4, with D unclear. The CDR3 is 13 amino acids. V dropped 3 bases and J dropped 5 bases, with 7 bases sitting between them. Germline-derived CDR1 and CDR2 are MNHEY and SMNVEV (reference sequence). The CDR3 loop is CASSFRRNEKLFF. The CDR3 DNA reads as TGTGCCAGCAGTTTTAGGAGGAATGAAAAACTGTTTTTT.

The V call is TRBV28, the J call TRBJ1-2, with 11 bases aligning to TRBD1. The CDR3 consists of 16 residues. Germline V gene lookup returns CDR1 MDHEN and CDR2 SYDVKM. J lost 8 bases, V lost 4 bases, and 12 bases had no gene match. For the CDR3, the DNA is TGTGCCAGCAGTTCACCGGGACAGGGGGTATCAAGGGGCTACACCTTC. Translated: CASSSPGQGVSRGYTF.

The chain has TRBV27 and TRBJ2-7, with TRBD2 identical over 9 bases. Germline V gene sequence: CDR1 MNHEY, CDR2 SMNVEV (reference sequence). There are 19 residues in the CDR3. V was clipped by 3 bases and J by 0 bases; unmatched bases: 15. DNA for the CDR3: TGTGCCAGCAGTTTGAGGGTGTCGGGGCTAGCGGGATTCTCCTACGAGCAGTACTTC. Translation: CASSLRVSGLAGFSYEQYF.

J is TRBJ2-7 and V is TRBV5-1, with 10 bases identical to TRBD1. The CDR3 is 16 amino acids. In germline, CDR1 is SGHRS, CDR2 YFSETQ. The V and J ends lost 0 bases and 3 bases, in that order; junction bases with no gene match: 6. CDR3 amino acids: CASSLEPGQGFYEQYF. CDR3 DNA sequence: TGCGCCAGCAGCTTGGAGCCGGGACAGGGGTTCTACGAGCAGTACTTC.

J is TRBJ1-2 and V is TRBV5-1; 11 nucleotides match TRBD1. The ends lost 7 bases at V and 6 bases at J; junction bases unmatched: 8. Germline V gene lookup returns CDR1 SGHRS and CDR2 YFSETQ. The CDR3 sequence is 14 residues long. The CDR3 is CASRSGTGGHGYTF. The CDR3 nucleotides read TGCGCCAGCCGCTCGGGGACAGGGGGACATGGCTACACCTTC.

V gene TRBV5-1 combines with J gene TRBJ2-5, with 7 positions matching TRBD1. Losses at the gene ends were 4 bases for V and 4 bases for J; bases not matched to a gene: 4. Germline V gene data show CDR1 as SGHRS and CDR2 as YFSETQ. The CDR3 is 13 residues long. The CDR3 nucleotides read TGCGCCAGCAGCAAGGGACAGCTAGAGACCCAGTACTTC. It translates to CASSKGQLETQYF. Using reference TRBV5-1 and TRBJ2-5 for the parts outside the CDR3, the full variable domain is KAGVTQTPRYLIKTRGQQVTLSCSPISGHRSVSWYQQTPGQGLQFLFEYFSETQRNKGNFPGRFSGRQFSNSRSEMNVSTLELGDSALYLCASSKGQLETQYFGPGTRLLVL.

The rearrangement links TRBV28 to TRBJ1-4; D unresolved. The CDR3 runs 14 residues. CDR1 and CDR2 from the germline V gene are MDHEN and SYDVKM. V shed 7 bases and J shed 2 bases, with 11 bases lying between them. The DNA of the CDR3 is TGTGCCAGCACTACGGCGGGGACTAATGAAAAACTGTTTTTT. This codes for CASTTAGTNEKLFF.

This chain joins TRBV30 and TRBJ1-6, with 7 bases that match TRBD1. Trimming took 1 base from V and 10 from J; bases not matched to a gene: 10. The length of the CDR3 is 15 residues. Germline V gene sequence: CDR1 GTSNPN, CDR2 SVGIG (reference sequence). Here the CDR3 reads CAWSGKGGVGSPLHF. The CDR3 region has the DNA TGTGCCTGGAGTGGTAAAGGGGGCGTAGGCTCACCCCTCCACTTT.

V usage is TRBV15 and J usage is TRBJ1-4; a weak D match, TRBD1 (6 bases). V gave up 8 bases and J gave up 4 bases, with 14 bases separating them. This CDR3 contains 14 residues. CDR1 and CDR2 (germline): LNHNV, YYDKDF (reference sequence). The CDR3 region is CATRGQKVNEKLFF. In DNA form, the CDR3 reads TGTGCCACCCGAGGACAGAAAGTTAATGAAAAACTGTTTTTT.

V and J are TRBV11-3 and TRBJ2-1; 9 nucleotides line up with TRBD1. V lost 0 bases to trimming and J lost 8 bases; unmatched junction nucleotides: 17. Per the germline V gene, CDR1 is SGHNT and CDR2 is YENEEA. This CDR3 is 19 amino acids long. DNA for the CDR3: TGTGCCAGCAGCTTAGAAGCGGTGACCAGTAGCACAGGGGGCGATGAGCAGTTCTTC. It specifies CASSLEAVTSSTGGDEQFF.

This clone was recorded only once. This sequence joins TRBV5-1 and TRBJ2-3; TRBD1 is a possible D gene (6 bases). Deletions cut 0 bases from V and 4 bases from J, with 9 bases between. Germline values: CDR1 SGHRS, CDR2 YFSETQ. The length of the CDR3 is 14 residues. In DNA, the CDR3 is TGCGCCAGCAGCTTGGTTGGGGGCGCAGATACGCAGTATTTT. It codes for CASSLVGGADTQYF.

V and J are TRBV2 and TRBJ2-7, with 12 positions matching TRBD2. The CDR3 sequence is 19 residues long. The V and J ends lost 6 bases and 4 bases, in that order; junction bases with no gene match: 19. Germline CDR1 reads SNHLY; CDR2 reads FYNNEI. CDR3 sequence (DNA): TGTGCCAGCAGGGATCCTAGCCCATCTCTAGCGGGAGGGCCGTACGAGCAGTACTTC. Its protein product is CASRDPSPSLAGGPYEQYF.